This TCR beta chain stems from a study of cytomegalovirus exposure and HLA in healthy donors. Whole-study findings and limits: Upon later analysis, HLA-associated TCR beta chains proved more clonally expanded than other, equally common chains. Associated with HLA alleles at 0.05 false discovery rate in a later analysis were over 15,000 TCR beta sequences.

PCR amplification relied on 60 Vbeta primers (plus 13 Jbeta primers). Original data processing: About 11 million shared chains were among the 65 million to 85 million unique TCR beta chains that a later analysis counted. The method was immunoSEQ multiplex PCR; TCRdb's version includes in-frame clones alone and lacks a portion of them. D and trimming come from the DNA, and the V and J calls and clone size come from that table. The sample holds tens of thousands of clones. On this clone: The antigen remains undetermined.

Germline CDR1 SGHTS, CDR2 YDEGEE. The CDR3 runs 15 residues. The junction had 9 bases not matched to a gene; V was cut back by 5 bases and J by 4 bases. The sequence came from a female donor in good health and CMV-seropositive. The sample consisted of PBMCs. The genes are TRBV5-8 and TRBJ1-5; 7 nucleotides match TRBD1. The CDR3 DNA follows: TGTGCCAGCAGGGGTAGCCGGGACAGAAATCAGCCCCAGCATTTT. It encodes CASRGSRDRNQPQHF.